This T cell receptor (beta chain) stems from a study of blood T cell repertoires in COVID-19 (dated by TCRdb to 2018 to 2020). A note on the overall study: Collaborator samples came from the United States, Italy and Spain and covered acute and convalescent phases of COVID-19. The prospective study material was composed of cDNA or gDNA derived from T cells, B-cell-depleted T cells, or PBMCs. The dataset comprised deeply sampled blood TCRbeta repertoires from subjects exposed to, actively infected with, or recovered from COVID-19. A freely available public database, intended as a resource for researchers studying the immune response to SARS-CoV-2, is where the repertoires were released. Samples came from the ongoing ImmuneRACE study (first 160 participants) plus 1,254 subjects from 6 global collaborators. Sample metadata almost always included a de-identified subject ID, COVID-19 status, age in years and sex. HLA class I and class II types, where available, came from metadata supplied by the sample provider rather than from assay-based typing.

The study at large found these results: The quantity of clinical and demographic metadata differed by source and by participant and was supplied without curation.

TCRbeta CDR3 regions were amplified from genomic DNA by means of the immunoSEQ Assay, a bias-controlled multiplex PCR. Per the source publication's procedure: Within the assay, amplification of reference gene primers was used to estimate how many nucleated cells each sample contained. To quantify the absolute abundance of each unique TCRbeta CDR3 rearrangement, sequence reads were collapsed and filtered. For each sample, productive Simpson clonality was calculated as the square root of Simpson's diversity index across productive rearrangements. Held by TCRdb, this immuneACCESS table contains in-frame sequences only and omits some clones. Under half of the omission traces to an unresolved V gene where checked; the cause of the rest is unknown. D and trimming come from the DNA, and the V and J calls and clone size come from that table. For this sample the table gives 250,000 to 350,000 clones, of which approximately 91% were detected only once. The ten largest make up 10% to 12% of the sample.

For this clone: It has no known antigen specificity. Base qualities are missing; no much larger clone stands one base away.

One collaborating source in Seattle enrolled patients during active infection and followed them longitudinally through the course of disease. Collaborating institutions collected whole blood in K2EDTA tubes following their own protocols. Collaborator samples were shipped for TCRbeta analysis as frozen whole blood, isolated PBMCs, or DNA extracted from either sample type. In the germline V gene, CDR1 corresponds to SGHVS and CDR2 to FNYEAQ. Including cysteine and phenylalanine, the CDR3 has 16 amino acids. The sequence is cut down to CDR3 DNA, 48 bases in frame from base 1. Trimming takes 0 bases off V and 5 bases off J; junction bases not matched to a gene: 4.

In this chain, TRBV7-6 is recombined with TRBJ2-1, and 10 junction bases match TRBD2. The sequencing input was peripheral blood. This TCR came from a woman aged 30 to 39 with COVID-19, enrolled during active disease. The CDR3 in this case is CASSLALAGANNEQFF. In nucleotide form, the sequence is TGTGCCAGCAGCTTAGCCCTAGCGGGAGCAAACAATGAGCAGTTCTTC.